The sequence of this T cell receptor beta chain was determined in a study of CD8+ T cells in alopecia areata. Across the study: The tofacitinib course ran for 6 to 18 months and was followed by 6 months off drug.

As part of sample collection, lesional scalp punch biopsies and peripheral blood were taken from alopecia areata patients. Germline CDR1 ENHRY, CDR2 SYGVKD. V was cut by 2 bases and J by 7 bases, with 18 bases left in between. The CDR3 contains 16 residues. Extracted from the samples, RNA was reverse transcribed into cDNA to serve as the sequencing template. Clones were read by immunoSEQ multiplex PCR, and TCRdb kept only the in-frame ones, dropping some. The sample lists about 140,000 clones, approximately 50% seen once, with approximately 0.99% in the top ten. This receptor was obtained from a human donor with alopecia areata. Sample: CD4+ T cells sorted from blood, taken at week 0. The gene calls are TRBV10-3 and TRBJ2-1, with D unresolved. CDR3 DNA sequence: TGTGCCATCAGTGAGCCCGGTCGGGTTTTTGGGAATGAGCAGTTCTTC. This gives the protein CAISEPGRVFGNEQFF.